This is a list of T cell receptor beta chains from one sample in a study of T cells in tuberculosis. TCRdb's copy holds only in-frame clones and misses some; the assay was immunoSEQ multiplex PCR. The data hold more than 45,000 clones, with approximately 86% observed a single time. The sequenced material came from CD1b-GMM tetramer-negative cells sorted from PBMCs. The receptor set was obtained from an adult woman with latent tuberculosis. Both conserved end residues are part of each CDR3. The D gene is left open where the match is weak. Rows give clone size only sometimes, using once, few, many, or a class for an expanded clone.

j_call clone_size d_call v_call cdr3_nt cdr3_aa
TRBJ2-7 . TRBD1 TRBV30 TGTGCCTTGCTCGCGAGACAGGGGGCGAGAGAGCAGTACTTC CALLARQGAREQYF
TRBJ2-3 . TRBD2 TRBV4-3 TGCGCCAGCAGACCGACTAGCGGGGGAAAAGATACGCAGTATTTT CASRPTSGGKDTQYF
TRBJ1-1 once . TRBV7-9 TGTGCCAGCAGCCTAGAACAAGTTAACTCGGGACTGATGAACACTGAAGCTTTCTTT CASSLEQVNSGLMNTEAFF
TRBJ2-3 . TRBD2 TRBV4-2 TGTGCCAGCAGCCAAGATGGACTAGCGGGGGTCGAAACAGATACGCAGTATTTT CASSQDGLAGVETDTQYF
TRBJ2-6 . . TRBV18 TGTGCCAGCTTCCGAGGTGGGGCCAACGTCCTGACTTTC CASFRGGANVLTF
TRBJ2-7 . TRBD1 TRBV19 TGTGCCAGTAGTTTACCGGGACAGGGAGTCTACGAGCAGTACTTC CASSLPGQGVYEQYF
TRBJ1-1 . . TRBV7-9 TGTGCCAGCAGCTTTAGTGTCGAGAACACTGAAGCTTTCTTT CASSFSVENTEAFF
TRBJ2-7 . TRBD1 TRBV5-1 TGCGCCAGCAGGGGGACAGCCTCCTACGAGCAGTACTTC CASRGTASYEQYF
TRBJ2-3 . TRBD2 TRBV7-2 TGTGCCAGCAGCTTAGCCCCGGGAGGGGGCACAGATACGCAGTATTTT CASSLAPGGGTDTQYF
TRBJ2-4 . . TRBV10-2 TGCGCCAGCAGTGGGGGGCAGGGGCGGGAAAACATTCAGTACTTC CASSGGQGRENIQYF
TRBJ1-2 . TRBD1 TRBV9 TGTGCCAGCAGCGCGGGGACAGGGCGAATTGTTAACTATGGCTACACCTTC CASSAGTGRIVNYGYTF
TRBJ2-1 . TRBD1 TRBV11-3 TGTGCCAGCAGCTTAATAATTGGGACAGATGAGCAGTTCTTC CASSLIIGTDEQFF
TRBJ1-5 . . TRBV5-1 TGCGCCAGCAGCTTCTGGACACCTCTTAGCAATCAGCCCCAGCATTTT CASSFWTPLSNQPQHF
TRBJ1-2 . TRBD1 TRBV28 TGTGCCAGCAGAAAGACAGGGAACTATGGCTACACCTTC CASRKTGNYGYTF
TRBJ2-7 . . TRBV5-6 TGTGCCAGCAGCCTTAGGGGTTACGAGCAGTACTTC CASSLRGYEQYF
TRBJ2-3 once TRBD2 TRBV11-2 TGTGCCAGCAGCTTAGCCCAATTAGCGGGGGAACAGTATTTT CASSLAQLAGEQYF
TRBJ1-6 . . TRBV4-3 TGCGCCAGCAGCCAGGCGACCTATCAACCGGGACCCCTCCACTTT CASSQATYQPGPLHF
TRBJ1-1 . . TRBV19 TGTGCCAGTAGTATAGTACAGGGTTCTGAAGCTTTCTTT CASSIVQGSEAFF
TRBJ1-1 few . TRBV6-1 TGTGCCAGCACGCGAGCTTTCTTT CASTRAFF
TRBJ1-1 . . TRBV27 TGTGCCAGCAGTCCCAGTGGAGGTACAACTGAAGCTTTCTTT CASSPSGGTTEAFF
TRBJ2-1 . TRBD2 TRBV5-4 TGTGCCAGCAGCTTGCTGTCTAGCGGGAGCCATGAGCAGTTCTTC CASSLLSSGSHEQFF
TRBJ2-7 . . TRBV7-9 TGTGCCAGCAGCACCTCGGGGGTGCTAAACTACGAGCAGTACTTC CASSTSGVLNYEQYF
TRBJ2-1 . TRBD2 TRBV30 TGTGCCTGGATGGGATTGACTAGCGGGTCCTCCTACAATGAGCAGTTCTTC CAWMGLTSGSSYNEQFF
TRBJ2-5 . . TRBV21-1 TGTGCCAGCAGCAAAGTCCAAACCAGGACAGGACAAGAGACCCAGTACTTC CASSKVQTRTGQETQYF
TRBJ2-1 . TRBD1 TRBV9 TGTGCCAGCAGCGCCGGGACAGCGCATTTCTTC CASSAGTAHFF
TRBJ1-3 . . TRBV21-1 TGTGCCAGCCCTCGCGGGGGGGACTCTGGAAACACCATATATTTT CASPRGGDSGNTIYF
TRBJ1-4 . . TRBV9 TGTGCCAGCGGCGCGGGAGGAGGGGAAAAACTGTTTTTT CASGAGGGEKLFF
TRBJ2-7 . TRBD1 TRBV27 TGTGCGAGCAGGGGGCTAAGCATGCTTTCCGAGCAGTACTTC CASRGLSMLSEQYF
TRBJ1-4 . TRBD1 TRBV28 TGTGCCAGCAGGGAACCCGGGACAGGGGGCGCCCCGGAAAAACTGTTTTTT CASREPGTGGAPEKLFF
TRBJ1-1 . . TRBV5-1 TGCGCCAGCAGCTTGGGGGGCGTTGTCGCTGAAGCTTTCTTT CASSLGGVVAEAFF
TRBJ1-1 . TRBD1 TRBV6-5 TGTGCCAGCAGCCGACAGGGGATGAACACTGAAGCTTTCTTT CASSRQGMNTEAFF
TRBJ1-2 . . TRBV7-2 TGTGCCAGCAGCTTAGAACGGGGGACGGGTCATGGCTACACCTTC CASSLERGTGHGYTF
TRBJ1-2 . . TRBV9 TGTGCCAGCAGCGTTCAGGACACCCACAACTATGGCTACACCTTC CASSVQDTHNYGYTF
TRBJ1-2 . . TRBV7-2 TGTGCCAGCAGTGCGACATCCCGCCCCGATATCTATGGCTACACCTTC CASSATSRPDIYGYTF
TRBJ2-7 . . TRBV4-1 TGCGCCAGCAGCCAAGATGGGCGGGACCCATTCTACGAGCAGTACTTC CASSQDGRDPFYEQYF
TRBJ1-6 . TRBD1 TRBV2 TGTGCCAGCAGTAAACAGGGGCGAGGTACCTCACCCCTCCACTTT CASSKQGRGTSPLHF
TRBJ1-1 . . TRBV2 TGTGCCAGCAGTGACAGGGGAATTGACACTGAAGCTTTCTTT CASSDRGIDTEAFF
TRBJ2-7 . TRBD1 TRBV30 TGTGCCCTAGAAGACAGGGTTTACGAGCAGTACTTC CALEDRVYEQYF
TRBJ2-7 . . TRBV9 TGTGCCAGCAGCGTAGGGACCCGGGTTCGGGGAGACGAGCAGTACTTC CASSVGTRVRGDEQYF
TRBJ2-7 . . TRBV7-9 TGTGCCAGCAGCCGAGGAGGGCTAGCTAACTACGAGCAGTACTTC CASSRGGLANYEQYF
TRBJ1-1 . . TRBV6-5 TGTGCCAGCAGTTACGGGGGGGCTGAAGCTTTCTTT CASSYGGAEAFF
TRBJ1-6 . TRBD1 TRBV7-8 TGTGCCAGCAGCTACGGGGGACAGTATACGGATTCACCCCTCCACTTT CASSYGGQYTDSPLHF
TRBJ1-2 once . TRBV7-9 TGTGCCAGCAGCTTAGGGCAGGGAAGTGCGGGCTACACCTTC CASSLGQGSAGYTF